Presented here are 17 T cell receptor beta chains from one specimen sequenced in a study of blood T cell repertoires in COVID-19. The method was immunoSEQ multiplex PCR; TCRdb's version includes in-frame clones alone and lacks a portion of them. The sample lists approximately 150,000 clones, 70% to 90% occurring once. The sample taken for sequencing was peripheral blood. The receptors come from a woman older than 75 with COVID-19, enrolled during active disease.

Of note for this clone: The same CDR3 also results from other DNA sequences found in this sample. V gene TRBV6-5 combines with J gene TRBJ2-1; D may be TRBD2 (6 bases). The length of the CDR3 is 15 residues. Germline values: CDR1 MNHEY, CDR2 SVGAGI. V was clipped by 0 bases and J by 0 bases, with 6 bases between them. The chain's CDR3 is CASSYSSGSYNEQFF. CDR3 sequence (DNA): TGTGCCAGCAGTTACTCTAGCGGCTCCTACAATGAGCAGTTCTTC.

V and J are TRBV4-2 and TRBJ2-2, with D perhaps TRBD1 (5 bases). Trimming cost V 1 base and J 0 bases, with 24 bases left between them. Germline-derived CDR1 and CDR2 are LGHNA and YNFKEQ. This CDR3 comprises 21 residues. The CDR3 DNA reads TGTGCCAGCAGCCAAGGGGGCGTCTTGGGCTATAGCCCGTCGAACACCGGGGAGCTGTTTTTT. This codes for CASSQGGVLGYSPSNTGELFF.

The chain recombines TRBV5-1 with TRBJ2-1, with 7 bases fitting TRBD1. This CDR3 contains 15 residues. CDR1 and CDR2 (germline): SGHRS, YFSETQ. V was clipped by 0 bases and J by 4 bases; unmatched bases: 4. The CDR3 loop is CASSLDPGGYNEQFF. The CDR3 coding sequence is TGCGCCAGCAGCTTGGATCCAGGGGGATACAATGAGCAGTTCTTC. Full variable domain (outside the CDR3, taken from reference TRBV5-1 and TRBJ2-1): KAGVTQTPRYLIKTRGQQVTLSCSPISGHRSVSWYQQTPGQGLQFLFEYFSETQRNKGNFPGRFSGRQFSNSRSEMNVSTLELGDSALYLCASSLDPGGYNEQFFGPGTRLTVL.

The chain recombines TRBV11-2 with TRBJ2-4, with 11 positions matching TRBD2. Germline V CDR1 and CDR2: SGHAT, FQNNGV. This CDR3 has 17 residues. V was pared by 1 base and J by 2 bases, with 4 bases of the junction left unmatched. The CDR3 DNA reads TGTGCCAGCAGCTTAGCGGGACTAGCGGAAACCAAAAACATTCAGTACTTC. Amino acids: CASSLAGLAETKNIQYF. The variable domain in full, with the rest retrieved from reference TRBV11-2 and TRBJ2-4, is EAGVAQSPRYKIIEKRQSVAFWCNPISGHATLYWYQQILGQGPKLLIQFQNNGVVDDSQLPKDRFSAERLKGVDSTLKIQPAKLEDSAVYLCASSLAGLAETKNIQYFGAGTRLSVL.

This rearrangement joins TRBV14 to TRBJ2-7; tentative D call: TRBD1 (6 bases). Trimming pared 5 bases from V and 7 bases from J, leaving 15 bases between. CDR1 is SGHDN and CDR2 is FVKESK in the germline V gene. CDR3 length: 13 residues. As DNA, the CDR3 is TGTGCCAGCAGCTCTTTTCAGGGGTCGGAGCAGTACTTC. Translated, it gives CASSSFQGSEQYF.

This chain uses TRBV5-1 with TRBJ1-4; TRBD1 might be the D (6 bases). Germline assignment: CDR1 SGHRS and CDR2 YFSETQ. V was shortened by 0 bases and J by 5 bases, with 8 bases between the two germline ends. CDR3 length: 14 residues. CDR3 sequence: CASSLGQENEKLFF. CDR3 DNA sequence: TGCGCCAGCAGCTTGGGACAGGAGAATGAAAAACTGTTTTTT.

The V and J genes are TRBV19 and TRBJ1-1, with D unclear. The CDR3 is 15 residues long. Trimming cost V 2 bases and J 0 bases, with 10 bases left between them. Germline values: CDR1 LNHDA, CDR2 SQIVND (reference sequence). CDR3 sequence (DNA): TGTGCCAGTAGTATATCCGCCGACATGAACACTGAAGCTTTCTTT. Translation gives CASSISADMNTEAFF.

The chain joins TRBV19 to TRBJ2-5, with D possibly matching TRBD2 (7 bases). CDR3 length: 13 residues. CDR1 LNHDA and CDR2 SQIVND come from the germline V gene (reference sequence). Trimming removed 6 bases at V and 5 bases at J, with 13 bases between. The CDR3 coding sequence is TGTGCCAGTAGCGGGGGGCGACGGGAGACCCAGTACTTC. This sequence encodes CASSGGRRETQYF.

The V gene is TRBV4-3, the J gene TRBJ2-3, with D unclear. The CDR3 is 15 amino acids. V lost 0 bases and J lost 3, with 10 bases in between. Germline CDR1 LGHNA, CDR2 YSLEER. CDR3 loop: CASSQDSPATDTQYF. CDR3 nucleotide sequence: TGCGCCAGCAGCCAAGATTCCCCAGCGACAGATACGCAGTATTTT.

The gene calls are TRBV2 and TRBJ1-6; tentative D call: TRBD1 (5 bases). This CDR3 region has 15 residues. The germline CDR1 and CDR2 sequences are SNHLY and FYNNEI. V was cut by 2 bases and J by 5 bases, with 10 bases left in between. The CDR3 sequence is CASSETAGHNSPLHF. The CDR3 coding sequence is TGTGCCAGCAGTGAAACAGCGGGACATAATTCACCCCTCCACTTT.

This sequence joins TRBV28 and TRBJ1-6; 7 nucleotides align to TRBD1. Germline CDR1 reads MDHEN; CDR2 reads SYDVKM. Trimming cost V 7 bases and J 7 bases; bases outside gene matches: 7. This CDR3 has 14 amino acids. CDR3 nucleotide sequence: TGTGCCAGCACCGAACAGGGGATCAATTCACCCCTCCACTTT. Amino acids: CASTEQGINSPLHF.

CDR3 coding DNA: TGTGCCAGCAGCTTCGGACTGGAAGAGACCCAGTACTTC. Encoded protein: CASSFGLEETQYF. The rearrangement links TRBV12-3 or TRBV12-4 to TRBJ2-5; D may be TRBD2 (5 bases). The CDR3 has 13 amino acids. V lost 6 bases to trimming and J lost 3 bases, with 11 bases between them.

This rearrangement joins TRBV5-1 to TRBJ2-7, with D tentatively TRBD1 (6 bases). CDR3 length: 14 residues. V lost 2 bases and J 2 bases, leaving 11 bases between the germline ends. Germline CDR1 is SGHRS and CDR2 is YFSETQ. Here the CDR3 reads CASSLQGGPYEQYF. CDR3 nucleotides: TGCGCCAGCAGCTTACAGGGCGGCCCCTACGAGCAGTACTTC.

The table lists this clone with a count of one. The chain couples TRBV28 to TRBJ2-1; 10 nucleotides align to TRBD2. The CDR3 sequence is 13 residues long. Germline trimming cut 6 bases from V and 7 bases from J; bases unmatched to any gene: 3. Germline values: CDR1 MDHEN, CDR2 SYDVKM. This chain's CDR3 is CASRASGSNEQFF. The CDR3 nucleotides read TGTGCCAGCAGGGCTAGCGGGAGTAATGAGCAGTTCTTC.

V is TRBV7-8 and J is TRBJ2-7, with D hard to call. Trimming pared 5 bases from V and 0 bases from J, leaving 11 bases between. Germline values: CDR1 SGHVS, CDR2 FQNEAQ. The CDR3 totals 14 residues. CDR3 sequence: CASSRSQASYEQYF. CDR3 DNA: TGTGCCAGCAGCCGATCCCAAGCCTCCTACGAGCAGTACTTC.

CDR3 bases: TGCGCCAGCAGTCATTACAGGGGGCGCGGGGGAGAGACCCAGTACTTC. It translates to CASSHYRGRGGETQYF. The rearrangement joins TRBV23-1 to TRBJ2-5, with 9 nucleotides matching TRBD1. TRBV23-1 is an open reading frame, and its role is uncertain. CDR3 length: 16 amino acids. V trimming: 3 bases; J trimming: 4 bases; junction bases outside the gene matches: 9.

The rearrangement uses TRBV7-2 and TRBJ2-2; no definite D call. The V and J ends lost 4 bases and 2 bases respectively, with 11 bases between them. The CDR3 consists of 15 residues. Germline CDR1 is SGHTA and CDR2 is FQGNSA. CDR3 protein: CASSSAATNTGELFF. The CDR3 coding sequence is TGTGCCAGCAGCTCCGCCGCGACTAACACCGGGGAGCTGTTTTTT.